Reported below is one T cell receptor beta chain. The CDR3 consists of 14 residues. The V gene end was trimmed by 6 bases and the J gene end by 4 bases; junction bases not matched to a gene: 8. Looked up from germline, CDR1 is MNHEY and CDR2 is SMNVEV (reference sequence). Produced via immunoSEQ multiplex PCR; TCRdb's table is partial and in-frame only. This sample carries about 140,000 clones, approximately 79% of them seen once, and the ten largest clones take 2.5% to 3.5%. Recovered status in Cohort 3 required two negative PCRs, clearance, or symptom resolution. These data are taken from a study of blood T cell repertoires in COVID-19. Study context: COVID-19 samples collected from the United States, Italy and Spain covered acute and convalescent phases. The analysed material was cDNA or gDNA that came from T cells, B-cell-depleted T cells, or PBMCs.

Material for sequencing was PBMCs or T cells enriched from blood (not recorded which). The sequence was obtained from a woman in her forties or fifties who had recovered from COVID-19. V gene TRBV27 combines with J gene TRBJ1-2; the match to TRBD1 covers 7 bases. This CDR3 reads CASSPNRGGYGYTF. The CDR3 DNA sequence: TGTGCCAGCAGCCCGAACAGGGGCGGCTATGGCTACACCTTC.